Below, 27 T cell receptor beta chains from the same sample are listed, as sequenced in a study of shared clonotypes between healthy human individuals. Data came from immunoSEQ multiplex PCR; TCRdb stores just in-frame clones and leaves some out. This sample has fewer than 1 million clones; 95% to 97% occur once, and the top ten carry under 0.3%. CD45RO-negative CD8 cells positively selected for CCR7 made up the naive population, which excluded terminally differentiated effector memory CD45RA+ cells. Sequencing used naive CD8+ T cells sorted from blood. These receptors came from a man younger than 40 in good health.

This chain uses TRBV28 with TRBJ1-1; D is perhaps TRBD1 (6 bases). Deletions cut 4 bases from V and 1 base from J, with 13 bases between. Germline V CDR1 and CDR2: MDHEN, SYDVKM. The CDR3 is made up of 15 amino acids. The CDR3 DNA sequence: TGTGCCAGCAGTTCCGTACAGGGCGCGAACACTGAAGCTTTCTTT. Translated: CASSSVQGANTEAFF.

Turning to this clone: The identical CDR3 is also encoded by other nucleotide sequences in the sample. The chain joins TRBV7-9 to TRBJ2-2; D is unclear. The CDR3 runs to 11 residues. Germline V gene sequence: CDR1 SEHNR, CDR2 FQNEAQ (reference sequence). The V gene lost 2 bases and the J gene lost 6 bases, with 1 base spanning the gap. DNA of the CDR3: TGTGCCAGCAGCTTATCCGGGGAGCTGTTTTTT. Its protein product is CASSLSGELFF.

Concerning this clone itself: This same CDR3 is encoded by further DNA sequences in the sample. The CDR3 coding sequence is TGTGCCAGCAGCGTAGGACAGGGAGGCGAAAAACTGTTTTTT. Protein: CASSVGQGGEKLFF. The rearrangement joins TRBV9 to TRBJ1-4; 7 bases match TRBD1. Germline CDR1 and CDR2: SGDLS and YYNGEE. Trimming took 0 bases from V and 8 from J; bases not matched to a gene: 4. The CDR3 runs 14 residues.

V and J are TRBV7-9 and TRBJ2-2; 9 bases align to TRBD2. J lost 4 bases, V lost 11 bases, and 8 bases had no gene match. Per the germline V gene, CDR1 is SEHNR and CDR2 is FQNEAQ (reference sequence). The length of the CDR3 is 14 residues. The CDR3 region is CAYSGSPGTGELFF. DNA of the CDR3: TGTGCCTATAGCGGGAGTCCTGGCACCGGGGAGCTGTTTTTT.

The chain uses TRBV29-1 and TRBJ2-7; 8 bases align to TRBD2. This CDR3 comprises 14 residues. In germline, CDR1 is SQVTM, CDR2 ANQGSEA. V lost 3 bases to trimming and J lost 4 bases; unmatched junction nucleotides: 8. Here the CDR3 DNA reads TGCAGCGTTGAGGGGTCTAGCGGGTTTTACGAGCAGTACTTC. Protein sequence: CSVEGSSGFYEQYF.

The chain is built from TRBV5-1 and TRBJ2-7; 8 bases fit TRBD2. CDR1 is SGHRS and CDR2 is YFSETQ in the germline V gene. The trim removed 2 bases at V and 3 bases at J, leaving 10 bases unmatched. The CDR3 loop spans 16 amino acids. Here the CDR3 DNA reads TGCGCCAGCAGCTTCCCCGATAGCGGGACCTACTACGAGCAGTACTTC. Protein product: CASSFPDSGTYYEQYF. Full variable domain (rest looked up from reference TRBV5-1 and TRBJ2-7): KAGVTQTPRYLIKTRGQQVTLSCSPISGHRSVSWYQQTPGQGLQFLFEYFSETQRNKGNFPGRFSGRQFSNSRSEMNVSTLELGDSALYLCASSFPDSGTYYEQYFGPGTRLTVT.

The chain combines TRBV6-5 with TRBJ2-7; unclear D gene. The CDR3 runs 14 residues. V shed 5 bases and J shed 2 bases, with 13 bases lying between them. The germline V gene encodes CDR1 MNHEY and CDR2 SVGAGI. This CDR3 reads CASSPNTVTYEQYF. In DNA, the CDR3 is TGTGCCAGCAGTCCTAATACAGTTACCTACGAGCAGTACTTC.

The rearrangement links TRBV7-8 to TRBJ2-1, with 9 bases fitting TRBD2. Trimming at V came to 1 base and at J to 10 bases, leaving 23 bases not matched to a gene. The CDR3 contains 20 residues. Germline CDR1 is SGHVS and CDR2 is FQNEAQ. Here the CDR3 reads CASSLDPGQRVLAGLAEQFF. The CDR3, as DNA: TGTGCCAGCAGCTTAGATCCGGGACAACGAGTCCTAGCGGGACTGGCAGAGCAGTTCTTC.

Written as DNA, the CDR3 is TGTGCCAGCAGTTTTCTAGCGGGAGGCTTCAATGAGCAGTTCTTC. Residues: CASSFLAGGFNEQFF. The rearrangement joins TRBV27 to TRBJ2-1; the match to TRBD2 covers 11 bases. V shed 3 bases and J 6 bases; nucleotides not matched to a gene: 4. The V gene's germline CDR1 is MNHEY and CDR2 SMNVEV (reference sequence). The CDR3 is 15 amino acids.

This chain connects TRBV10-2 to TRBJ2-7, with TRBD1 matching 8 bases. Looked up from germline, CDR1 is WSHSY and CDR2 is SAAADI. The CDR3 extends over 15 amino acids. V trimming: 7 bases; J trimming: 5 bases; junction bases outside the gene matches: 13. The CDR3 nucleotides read TGCGCCAGCACCACTTTCACAGGGGGTCGGGACGAGCAGTACTTC. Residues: CASTTFTGGRDEQYF.

The CDR3 coding sequence is TGTGCCAGCAGCGATAAAGAGCAGTTCTTC. Its protein is CASSDKEQFF. The rearrangement links TRBV7-9 to TRBJ2-1; unclear D gene. The length of the CDR3 is 10 residues. The germline V and J ends were trimmed by 5 bases and 10 bases, with 6 bases remaining between them. Germline CDR1 is SEHNR and CDR2 is FQNEAQ (reference sequence).

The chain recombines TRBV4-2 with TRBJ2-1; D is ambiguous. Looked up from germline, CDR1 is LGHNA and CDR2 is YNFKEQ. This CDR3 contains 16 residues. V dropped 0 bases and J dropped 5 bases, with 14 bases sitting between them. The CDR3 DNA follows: TGTGCCAGCAGCCAAGATCTGTGGGGAAAAGACAATGAGCAGTTCTTC. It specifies CASSQDLWGKDNEQFF.

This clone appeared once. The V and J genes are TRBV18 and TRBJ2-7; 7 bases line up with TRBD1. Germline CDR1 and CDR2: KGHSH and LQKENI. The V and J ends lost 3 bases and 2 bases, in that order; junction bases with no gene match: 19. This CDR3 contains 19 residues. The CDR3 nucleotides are TGTGCCAGCTCACCTTCAACTCCAAAGAGACAGGGTTTCGCCTACGAGCAGTACTTC. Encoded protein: CASSPSTPKRQGFAYEQYF.

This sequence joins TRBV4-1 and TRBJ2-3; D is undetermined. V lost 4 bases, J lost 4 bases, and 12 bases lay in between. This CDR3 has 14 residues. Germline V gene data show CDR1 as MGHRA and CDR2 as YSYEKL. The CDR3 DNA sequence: TGCGCCAGCAGCCTTGTGTCTGACGCAGATACGCAGTATTTT. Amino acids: CASSLVSDADTQYF.

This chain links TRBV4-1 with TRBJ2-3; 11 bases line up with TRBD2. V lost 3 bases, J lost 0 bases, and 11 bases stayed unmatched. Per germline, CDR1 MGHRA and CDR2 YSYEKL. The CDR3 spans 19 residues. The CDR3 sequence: CASSHRLSLAGGSTDTQYF. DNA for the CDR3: TGCGCCAGCAGCCACCGCCTTTCCCTAGCGGGAGGCAGCACAGATACGCAGTATTTT.

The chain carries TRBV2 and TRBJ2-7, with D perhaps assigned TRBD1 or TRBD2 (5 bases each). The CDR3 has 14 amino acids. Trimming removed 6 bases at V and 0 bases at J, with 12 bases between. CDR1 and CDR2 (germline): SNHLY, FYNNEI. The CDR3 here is CASRGRGSSYEQYF. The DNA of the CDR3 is TGTGCCAGCAGGGGACGGGGTAGCTCCTACGAGCAGTACTTC.

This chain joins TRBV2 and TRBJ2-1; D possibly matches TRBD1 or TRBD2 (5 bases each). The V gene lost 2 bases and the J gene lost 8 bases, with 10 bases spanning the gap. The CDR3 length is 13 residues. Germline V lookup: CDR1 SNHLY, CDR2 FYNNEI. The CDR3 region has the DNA TGTGCCAGCAGTGAATGGGGGAGCGATGAGCAGTTCTTC. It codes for CASSEWGSDEQFF.

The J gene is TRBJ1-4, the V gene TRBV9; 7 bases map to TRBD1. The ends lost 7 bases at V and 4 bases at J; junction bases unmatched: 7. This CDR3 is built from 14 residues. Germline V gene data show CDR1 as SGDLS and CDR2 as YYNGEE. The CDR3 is CASGRDRVNEKLFF. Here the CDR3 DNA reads TGTGCCAGCGGCAGGGACAGAGTTAATGAAAAACTGTTTTTT. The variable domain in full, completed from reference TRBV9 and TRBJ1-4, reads DSGVTQTPKHLITATGQRVTLRCSPRSGDLSVYWYQQSLDQGLQFLIQYYNGEERAKGNILERFSAQQFPDLHSELNLSSLELGDSALYFCASGRDRVNEKLFFGSGTQLSVL.

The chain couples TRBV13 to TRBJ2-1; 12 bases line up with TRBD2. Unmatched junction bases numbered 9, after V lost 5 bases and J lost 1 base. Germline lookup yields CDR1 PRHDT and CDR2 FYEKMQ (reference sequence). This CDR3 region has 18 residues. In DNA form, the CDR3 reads TGTGCCAGCAGCCCCTACGGACTAGCGGGACCGTCCTACAATGAGCAGTTCTTC. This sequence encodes CASSPYGLAGPSYNEQFF.

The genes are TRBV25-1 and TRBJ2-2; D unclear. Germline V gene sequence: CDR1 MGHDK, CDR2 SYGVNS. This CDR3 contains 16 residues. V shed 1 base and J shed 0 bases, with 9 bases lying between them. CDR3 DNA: TGTGCCAGCAGTGAATGGGCGGCATCGAACACCGGGGAGCTGTTTTTT. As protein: CASSEWAASNTGELFF.

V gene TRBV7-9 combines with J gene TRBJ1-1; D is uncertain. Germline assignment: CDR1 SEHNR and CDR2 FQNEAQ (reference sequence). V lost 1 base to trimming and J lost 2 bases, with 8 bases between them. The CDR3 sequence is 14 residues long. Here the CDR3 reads CASSLDAINTEAFF. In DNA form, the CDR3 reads TGTGCCAGCAGCTTAGATGCCATTAACACTGAAGCTTTCTTT.

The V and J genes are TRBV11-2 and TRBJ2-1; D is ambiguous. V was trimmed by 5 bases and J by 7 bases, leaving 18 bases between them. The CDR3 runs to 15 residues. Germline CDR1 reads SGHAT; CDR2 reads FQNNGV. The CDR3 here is CASSTDARPVNEQFF. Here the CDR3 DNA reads TGTGCCAGCAGCACGGACGCGCGACCTGTTAATGAGCAGTTCTTC.

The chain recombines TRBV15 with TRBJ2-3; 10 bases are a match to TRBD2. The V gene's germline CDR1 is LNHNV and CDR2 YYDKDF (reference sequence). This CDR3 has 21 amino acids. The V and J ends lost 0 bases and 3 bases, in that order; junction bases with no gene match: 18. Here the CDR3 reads CATSRDSPPAGGPWGTDTQYF. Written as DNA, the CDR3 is TGTGCCACCAGCAGAGACTCCCCCCCAGCGGGAGGGCCTTGGGGGACAGATACGCAGTATTTT.

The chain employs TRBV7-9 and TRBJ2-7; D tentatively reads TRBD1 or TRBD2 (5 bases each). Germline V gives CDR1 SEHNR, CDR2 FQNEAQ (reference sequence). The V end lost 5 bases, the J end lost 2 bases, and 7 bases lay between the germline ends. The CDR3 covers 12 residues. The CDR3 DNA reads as TGTGCCAGCAGCGGGGACGCCTACGAGCAGTACTTC. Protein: CASSGDAYEQYF.

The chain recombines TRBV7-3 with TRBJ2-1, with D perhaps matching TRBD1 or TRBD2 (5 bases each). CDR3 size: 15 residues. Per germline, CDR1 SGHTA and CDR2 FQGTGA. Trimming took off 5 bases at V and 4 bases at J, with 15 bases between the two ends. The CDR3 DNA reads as TGTGCCAGCAGCCCCGATTGGGGCGGGTACAATGAGCAGTTCTTC. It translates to CASSPDWGGYNEQFF.

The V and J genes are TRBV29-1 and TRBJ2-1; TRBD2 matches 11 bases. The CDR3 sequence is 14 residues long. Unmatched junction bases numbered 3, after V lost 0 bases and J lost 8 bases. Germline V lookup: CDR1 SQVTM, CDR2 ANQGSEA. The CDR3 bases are TGCAGCGTTGAAGAACTAGCGGGAGAGGATGAGCAGTTCTTC. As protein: CSVEELAGEDEQFF.

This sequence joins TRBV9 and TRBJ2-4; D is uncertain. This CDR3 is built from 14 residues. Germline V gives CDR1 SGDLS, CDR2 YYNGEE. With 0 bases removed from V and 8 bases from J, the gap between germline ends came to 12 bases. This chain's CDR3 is CASSVGSGVDIQYF. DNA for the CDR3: TGTGCCAGCAGCGTAGGATCCGGTGTGGACATTCAGTACTTC.